One and the same sample provided the 14 T cell receptor beta chains below, sequenced in a study of blood T cell repertoires in COVID-19. The repertoire was sequenced with immunoSEQ multiplex PCR; TCRdb's copy has only in-frame clones and lacks some. In the table there are some 150,000 clones, roughly 90% of which are singletons. The sequenced sample consisted of peripheral blood. These receptors were taken from a human donor in a cohort sampled during active COVID-19.

V is TRBV6-6 and J is TRBJ1-5, with D maybe TRBD1 (5 bases). The CDR3 has 14 amino acids. Trimming removed 1 base from V and 4 bases from J, with 8 bases in between. Per germline, CDR1 MNHNY and CDR2 SVGAGI (reference sequence). The CDR3 region is CASSYWGENQPQHF. The CDR3 bases are TGTGCCAGCAGTTACTGGGGGGAAAATCAGCCCCAGCATTTT.

The rearrangement joins TRBV7-2 to TRBJ1-2, with 7 bases aligning to TRBD1. Germline trimming cut 3 bases from V and 4 bases from J; bases unmatched to any gene: 5. In germline, CDR1 is SGHTA, CDR2 FQGNSA. The CDR3 is made up of 14 amino acids. Here the CDR3 DNA reads TGTGCCAGCAGCTTTCTAGGACAGGCCTATGGCTACACCTTC. Amino acid sequence: CASSFLGQAYGYTF.

This chain uses TRBV6-5 with TRBJ1-5; the D gene is possibly TRBD1 (6 bases). The CDR3 length is 13 residues. Germline V gene data show CDR1 as MNHEY and CDR2 as SVGAGI. V was pared by 2 bases and J by 7 bases, with 9 bases between. The CDR3 bases are TGTGCCAGCAGTTACGACAGGATGCAGCCCCAGCATTTT. Protein sequence: CASSYDRMQPQHF.

This clone was recorded a few times. J is TRBJ1-1 and V is TRBV12-3 or TRBV12-4; D gene ambiguous. Between the trimmed V and J ends, which lost 3 bases and 4 bases, there was a span of 9 bases. This CDR3 is built from 13 residues. The CDR3 nucleotides are TGTGCCAGCAGTTTGTTCGAGGGCACTGAAGCTTTCTTT. Translating gives CASSLFEGTEAFF.

The chain couples TRBV18 to TRBJ1-1, with 8 nucleotides matching TRBD1. Germline assignment: CDR1 KGHSH and CDR2 LQKENI. This CDR3 spans 13 amino acids. J lost 7 bases, V lost 4 bases, and 5 bases had no gene match. The CDR3 DNA follows: TGTGCCAGCTCACGGACAGGGTCAAATGAAGCTTTCTTT. Its protein is CASSRTGSNEAFF.

The rearrangement joins TRBV21-1 to TRBJ2-7; the table's D call of TRBD2 was not tested on the DNA. TRBV21-1 is designated a pseudogene. This CDR3 comprises 16 residues. CDR3 loop: CASSGRWIAGAHEQYF. The CDR3 region has the DNA TGTGCCAGCAGCGGGCGCTGGATAGCGGGGGCCCACGAGCAGTACTTC.

V usage is TRBV4-2 and J usage is TRBJ2-1; 8 bases fit TRBD2. CDR1 is LGHNA, CDR2 YNFKEQ, per germline. CDR3 length equals 16 residues. The V gene end was trimmed by 4 bases and the J gene end by 6 bases; junction bases not matched to a gene: 11. The CDR3, as DNA: TGTGCCAGCAGCCTCACGGGAGGGGGGGTAAGCAATGAGCAGTTCTTC. Translated, it gives CASSLTGGGVSNEQFF.

The rearrangement joins TRBV6-4 to TRBJ2-1; weak D call: TRBD2 (5 bases). The CDR3 covers 13 residues. The V gene's germline CDR1 is MRHNA and CDR2 SNTAGT. Trimming cost V 5 bases and J 5 bases, with 10 bases left between them. The CDR3 protein is CASSIDGNNEQFF. CDR3 nucleotides: TGTGCCAGCAGTATCGACGGGAACAATGAGCAGTTCTTC.

The table lists this clone with a count of one. V gene TRBV5-4 combines with J gene TRBJ2-1, with a weak D call TRBD1 (6 bases). The CDR3 covers 17 residues. Looked up from germline, CDR1 is SGHNT and CDR2 is YYREEE (reference sequence). Trimming left V 0 bases short and J 6 bases short, with 19 bases between. The CDR3 region has the DNA TGTGCCAGCAGCTTGGCCGGCGGACAGCGGATTGTCAATGAGCAGTTCTTC. This sequence encodes CASSLAGGQRIVNEQFF.

This chain joins TRBV4-2 and TRBJ1-1, with a possible D match to TRBD1 (6 bases). The V end lost 0 bases, the J end lost 10 bases, and 12 bases lay between the germline ends. There are 13 residues in the CDR3. CDR1 is LGHNA and CDR2 is YNFKEQ in the germline V gene. CDR3 in DNA: TGTGCCAGCAGCCAAGATCAGGGGTTCTCAGCTTTCTTT. Translated: CASSQDQGFSAFF.

This chain connects TRBV7-3 to TRBJ2-7; D is perhaps TRBD2 (5 bases). Trimming took off 1 base at V and 5 bases at J, with 12 bases between the two ends. The CDR3 has 14 residues. Germline V gene data show CDR1 as SGHTA and CDR2 as FQGTGA. In nucleotides, the CDR3 is TGTGCCAGCAGCTTAAGTCCGGGAACGGACGAGCAGTACTTC. This encodes CASSLSPGTDEQYF.

The gene calls are TRBV7-2 and TRBJ2-3; 9 positions match TRBD1. Germline CDR1 is SGHTA and CDR2 is FQGNSA. V gave up 5 bases and J gave up 1 base; unmatched junction bases: 10. There are 17 residues in the CDR3. CDR3 DNA: TGTGCCAGCAGCCCAGAGGGACAGGGCCACGGCACAGATACGCAGTATTTT. This translates into CASSPEGQGHGTDTQYF.

V and J are TRBV7-8 and TRBJ2-6; TRBD2 is a possible D gene (5 bases). Between the trimmed V and J ends, which lost 5 bases and 4 bases, there was a span of 12 bases. Germline V CDR1 and CDR2: SGHVS, FQNEAQ. The CDR3 sequence is 15 residues long. The DNA of the CDR3 is TGTGCCAGCAGCCACATAGGACTGGGGGCCAACGTCCTGACTTTC. The encoded protein is CASSHIGLGANVLTF. The whole variable domain, remainder taken from reference TRBV7-8 and TRBJ2-6, is GAGVSQSPRYKVAKRGQDVALRCDPISGHVSLFWYQQALGQGPEFLTYFQNEAQLDKSGLPSDRFFAERPEGSVSTLKIQRTQQEDSAVYLCASSHIGLGANVLTFGAGSRLTVL.

The chain is built from TRBV2 and TRBJ1-2; D is perhaps TRBD1 (5 bases). Germline V gene data show CDR1 as SNHLY and CDR2 as FYNNEI. This CDR3 is 12 amino acids long. V lost 8 bases and J lost 0, with 7 bases in between. For the CDR3, the DNA is TGTGCCAGCGGGGCTTCTAACTATGGCTACACCTTC. It encodes CASGASNYGYTF.